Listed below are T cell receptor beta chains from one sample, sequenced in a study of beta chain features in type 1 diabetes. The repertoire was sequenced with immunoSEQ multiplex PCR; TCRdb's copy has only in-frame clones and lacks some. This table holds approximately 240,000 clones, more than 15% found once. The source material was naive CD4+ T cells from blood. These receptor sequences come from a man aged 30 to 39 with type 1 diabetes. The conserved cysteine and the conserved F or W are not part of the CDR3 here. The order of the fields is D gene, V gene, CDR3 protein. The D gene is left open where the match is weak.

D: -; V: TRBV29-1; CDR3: SVESSLPSSYNEQF
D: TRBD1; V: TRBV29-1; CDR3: SAGTGEETQY
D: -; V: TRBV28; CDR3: ASSSGTATDTQY
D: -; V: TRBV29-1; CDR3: GGQIQQETQY
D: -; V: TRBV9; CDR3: ASSVVGGQETQY
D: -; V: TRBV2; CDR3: ASSEHETQY
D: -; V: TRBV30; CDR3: AWSVVGREGNEQF
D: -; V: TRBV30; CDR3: AWREAGTVETQY
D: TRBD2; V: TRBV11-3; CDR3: ASSRMAGETDTQY
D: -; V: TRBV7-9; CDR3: ASSLVGQTQETQY
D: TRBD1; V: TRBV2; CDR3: ASNGEVSGGEQY
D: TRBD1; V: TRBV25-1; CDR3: ASSGGAGTATDTQY
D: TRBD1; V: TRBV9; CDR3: ASSPRDRFPNTEAF
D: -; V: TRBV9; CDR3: ASTPSLAVYNEQF
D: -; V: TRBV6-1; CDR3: ASVDSRNQPQH
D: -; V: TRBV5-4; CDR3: ASSLSGTDTQY
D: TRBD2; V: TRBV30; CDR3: AWRLSGRAIGELF
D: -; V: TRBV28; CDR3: ASSADTDTQY
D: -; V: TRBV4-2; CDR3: ASSQVGAETEETQY
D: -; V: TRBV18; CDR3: ASSPPGTPNEKLF
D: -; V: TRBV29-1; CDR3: SVDGGQDTQY
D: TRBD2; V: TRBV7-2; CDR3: ASSLGLAGQNIQY
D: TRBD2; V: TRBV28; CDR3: ATHYTSGRKNEQF
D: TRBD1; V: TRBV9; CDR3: ASSGRDRIYEQF
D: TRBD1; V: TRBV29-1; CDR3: SVRGQGLNTEAF
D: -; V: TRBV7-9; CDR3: ASSPRRETQY
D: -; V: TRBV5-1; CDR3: ASSLRLGQTGLLTVKTQY
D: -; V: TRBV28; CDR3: ATFGRGRAETQY
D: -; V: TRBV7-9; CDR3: ASSPNTGELF
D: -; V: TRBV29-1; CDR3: SVLGRGDIQY
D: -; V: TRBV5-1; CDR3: ASSLDPGVIETQY
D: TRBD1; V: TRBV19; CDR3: ASGDRFEQY
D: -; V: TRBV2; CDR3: ASMAMADTQY
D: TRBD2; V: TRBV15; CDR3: ATSRDWVAGSTYEQY
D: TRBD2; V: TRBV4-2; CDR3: ASSQPPRGSGKTDTQY
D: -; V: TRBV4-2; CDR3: ASSQDPTSGGQPQH
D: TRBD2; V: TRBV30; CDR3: AWRRLASVYEQF
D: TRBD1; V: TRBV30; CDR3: AWSVTGVGANVLT
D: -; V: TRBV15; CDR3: ATSRDGSETQY
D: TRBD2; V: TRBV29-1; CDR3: SVGTSGRAREQY
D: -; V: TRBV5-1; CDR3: ASSLAPGYNEQF
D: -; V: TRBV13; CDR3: ARSLGLLRGAHEQY
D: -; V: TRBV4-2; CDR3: ASSQTMNRAGELF
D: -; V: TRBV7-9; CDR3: ASNWRWGNIQY
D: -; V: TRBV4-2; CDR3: ASSQASGEQF
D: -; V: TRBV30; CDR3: AWSRAQGTEAF
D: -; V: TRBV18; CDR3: ASSPGSGDFEAF
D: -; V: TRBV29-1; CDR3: SVSRGTIGTGELF
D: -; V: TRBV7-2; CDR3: ASSPVARYEQY
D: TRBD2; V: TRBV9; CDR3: ASSGLAGASNEQF
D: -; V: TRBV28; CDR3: ASSLLRRVSYNEQF
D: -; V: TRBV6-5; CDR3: ASSLDGTATYEQY